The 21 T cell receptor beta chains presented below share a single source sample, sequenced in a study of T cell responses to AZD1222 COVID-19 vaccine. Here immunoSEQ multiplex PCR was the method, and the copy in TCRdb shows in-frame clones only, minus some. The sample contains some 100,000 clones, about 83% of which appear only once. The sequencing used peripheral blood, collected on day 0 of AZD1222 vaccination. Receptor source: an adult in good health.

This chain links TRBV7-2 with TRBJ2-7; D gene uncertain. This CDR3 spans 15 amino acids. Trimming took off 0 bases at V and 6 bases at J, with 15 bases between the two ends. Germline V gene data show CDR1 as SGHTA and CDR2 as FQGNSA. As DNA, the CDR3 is TGTGCCAGCAGCTTAGCCTCCCAGCTCCCGGCCGAGCAGTACTTC. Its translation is CASSLASQLPAEQYF.

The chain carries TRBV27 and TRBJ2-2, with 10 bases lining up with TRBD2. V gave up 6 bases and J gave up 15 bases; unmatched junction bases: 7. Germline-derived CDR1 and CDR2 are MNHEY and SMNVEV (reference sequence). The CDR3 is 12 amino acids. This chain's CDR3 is CASRESGRGMFF. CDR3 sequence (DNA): TGTGCCAGCAGAGAGAGCGGGAGGGGGATGTTTTTT.

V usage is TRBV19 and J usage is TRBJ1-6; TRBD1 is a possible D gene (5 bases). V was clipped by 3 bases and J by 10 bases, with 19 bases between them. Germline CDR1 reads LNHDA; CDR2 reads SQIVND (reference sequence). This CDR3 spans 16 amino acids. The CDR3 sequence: CASSIRTGTHGSPLHF. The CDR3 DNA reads TGTGCCAGTAGTATCCGGACCGGGACTCATGGATCACCCCTCCACTTT.

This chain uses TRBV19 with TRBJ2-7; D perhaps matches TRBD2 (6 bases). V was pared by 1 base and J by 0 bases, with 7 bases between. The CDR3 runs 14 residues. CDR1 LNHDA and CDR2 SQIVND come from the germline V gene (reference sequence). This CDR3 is CASSIAGDSYEQYF. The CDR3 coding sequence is TGTGCCAGTAGTATAGCGGGGGACTCCTACGAGCAGTACTTC.

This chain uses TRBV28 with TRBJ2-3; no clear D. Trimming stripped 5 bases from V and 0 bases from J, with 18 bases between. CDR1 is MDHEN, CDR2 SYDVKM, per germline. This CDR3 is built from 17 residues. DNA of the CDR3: TGTGCCAGCAGTCCCATCTACAGTCTTTCTAGCACAGATACGCAGTATTTT. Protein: CASSPIYSLSSTDTQYF.

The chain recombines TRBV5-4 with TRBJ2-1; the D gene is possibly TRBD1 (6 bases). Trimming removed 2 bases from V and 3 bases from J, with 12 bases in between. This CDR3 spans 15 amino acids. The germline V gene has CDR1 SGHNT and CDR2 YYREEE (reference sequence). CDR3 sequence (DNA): TGTGCCAGCAGCTTACGCAGGGGTAGCTACAATGAGCAGTTCTTC. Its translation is CASSLRRGSYNEQFF.

CDR3 DNA sequence: TGTGCCAGTAGTATAGAACCCGGAGAAGTGCAGTTCTTC. Translated: CASSIEPGEVQFF. V and J are TRBV19 and TRBJ2-1; D remains ambiguous. CDR3 length equals 13 residues. With 0 bases removed from V and 12 bases from J, the gap between germline ends came to 12 bases. Germline assignment: CDR1 LNHDA and CDR2 SQIVND (reference sequence).

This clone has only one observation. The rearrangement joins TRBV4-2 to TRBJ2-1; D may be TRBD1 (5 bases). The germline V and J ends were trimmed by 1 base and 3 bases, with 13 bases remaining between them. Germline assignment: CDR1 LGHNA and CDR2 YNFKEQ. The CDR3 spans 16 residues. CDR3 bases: TGTGCCAGCAGCCAAGGAGGTAGGGGTGACTACAATGAGCAGTTCTTC. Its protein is CASSQGGRGDYNEQFF.

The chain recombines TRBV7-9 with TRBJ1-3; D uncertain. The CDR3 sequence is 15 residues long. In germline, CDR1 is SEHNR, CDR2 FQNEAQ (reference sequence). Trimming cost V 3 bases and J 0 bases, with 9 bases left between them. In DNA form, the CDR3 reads TGTGCCAGCAGCTTCGGAACCGGCTCTGGAAACACCATATATTTT. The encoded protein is CASSFGTGSGNTIYF.

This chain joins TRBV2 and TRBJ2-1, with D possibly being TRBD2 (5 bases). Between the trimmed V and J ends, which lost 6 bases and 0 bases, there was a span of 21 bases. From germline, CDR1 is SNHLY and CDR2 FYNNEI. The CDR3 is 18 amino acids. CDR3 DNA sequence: TGTGCCAGCAGGACGCTCCTAGCTCAGGAGGACTCCTACAATGAGCAGTTCTTC. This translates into CASRTLLAQEDSYNEQFF.

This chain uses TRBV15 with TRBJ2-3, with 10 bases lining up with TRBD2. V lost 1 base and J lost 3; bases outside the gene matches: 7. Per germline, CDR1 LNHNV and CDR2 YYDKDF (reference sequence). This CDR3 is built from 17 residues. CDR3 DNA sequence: TGTGCCACCAGCAGAGCCCTCAGAGCGGGAGGGACAGATACGCAGTATTTT. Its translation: CATSRALRAGGTDTQYF.

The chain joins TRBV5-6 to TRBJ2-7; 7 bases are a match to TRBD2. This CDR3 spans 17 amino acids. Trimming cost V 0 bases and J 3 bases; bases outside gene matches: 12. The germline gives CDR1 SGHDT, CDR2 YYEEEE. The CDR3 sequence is CASSLDPRDYEIYEQYF. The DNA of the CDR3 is TGTGCCAGCAGCTTGGACCCCCGGGACTACGAGATCTACGAGCAGTACTTC.

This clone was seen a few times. The CDR3, as DNA: TGTGCCAGCAGGGGGACAGGAGCCAAAAACATTCAGTACTTC. Its translation is CASRGTGAKNIQYF. This rearrangement joins TRBV27 to TRBJ2-4, with 8 bases that match TRBD1. In germline, CDR1 is MNHEY, CDR2 SMNVEV (reference sequence). CDR3 length: 14 residues. The V segment lost 6 bases and the J segment 0 bases; nucleotides outside the gene matches: 1.

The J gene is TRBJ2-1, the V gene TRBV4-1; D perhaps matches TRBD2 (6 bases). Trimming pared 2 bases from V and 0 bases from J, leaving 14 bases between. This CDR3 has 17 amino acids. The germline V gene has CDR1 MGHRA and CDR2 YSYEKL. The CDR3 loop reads CASSQPMGLGSYNEQFF. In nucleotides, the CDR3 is TGCGCCAGCAGCCAACCGATGGGACTCGGCTCCTACAATGAGCAGTTCTTC.

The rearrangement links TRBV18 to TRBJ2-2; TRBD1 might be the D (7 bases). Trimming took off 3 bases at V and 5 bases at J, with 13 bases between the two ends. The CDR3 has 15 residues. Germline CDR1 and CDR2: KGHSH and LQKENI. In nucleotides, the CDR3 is TGTGCCAGCTCACCGTGGGACAGCGGGACCGGGGAGCTGTTTTTT. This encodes CASSPWDSGTGELFF.

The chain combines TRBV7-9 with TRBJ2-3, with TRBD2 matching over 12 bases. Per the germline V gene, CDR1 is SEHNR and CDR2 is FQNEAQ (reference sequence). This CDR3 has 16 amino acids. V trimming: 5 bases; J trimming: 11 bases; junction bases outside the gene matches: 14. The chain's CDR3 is CASSKDGTSGLNKQYF. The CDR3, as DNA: TGTGCCAGCAGCAAAGACGGGACTAGCGGGTTAAACAAGCAGTATTTT.

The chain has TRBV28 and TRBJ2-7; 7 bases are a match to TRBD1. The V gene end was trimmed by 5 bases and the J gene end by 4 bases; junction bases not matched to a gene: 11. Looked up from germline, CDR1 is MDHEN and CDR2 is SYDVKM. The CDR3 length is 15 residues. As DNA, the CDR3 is TGTGCCAGCAGTGCCCCGGGACAGTTGTCTTACGAGCAGTACTTC. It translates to CASSAPGQLSYEQYF.

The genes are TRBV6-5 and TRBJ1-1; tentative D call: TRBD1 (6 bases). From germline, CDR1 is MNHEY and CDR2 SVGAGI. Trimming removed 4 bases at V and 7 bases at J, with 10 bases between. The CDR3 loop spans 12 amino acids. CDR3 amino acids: CASSFGQHEAFF. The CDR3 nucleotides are TGTGCCAGCAGTTTCGGACAGCATGAAGCTTTCTTT.

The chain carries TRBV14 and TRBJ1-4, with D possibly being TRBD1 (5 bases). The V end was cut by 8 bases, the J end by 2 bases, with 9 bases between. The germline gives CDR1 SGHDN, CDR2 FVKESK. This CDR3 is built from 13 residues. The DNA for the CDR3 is TGTGCCAGCGGACGGGGGACTAATGAAAAACTGTTTTTT. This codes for CASGRGTNEKLFF.

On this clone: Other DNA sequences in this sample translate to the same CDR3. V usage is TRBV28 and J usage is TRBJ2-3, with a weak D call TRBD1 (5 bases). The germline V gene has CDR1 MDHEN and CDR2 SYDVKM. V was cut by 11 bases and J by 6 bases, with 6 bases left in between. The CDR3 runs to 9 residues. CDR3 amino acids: CASGDTQYF. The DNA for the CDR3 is TGTGCCTCAGGGGATACGCAGTATTTT. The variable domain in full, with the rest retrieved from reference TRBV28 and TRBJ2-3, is DVKVTQSSRYLVKRTGEKVFLECVQDMDHENMFWYRQDPGLGLRLIYFSYDVKMKEKGDIPEGYSVSREKKERFSLILESASTNQTSMYLCASGDTQYFGPGTRLTVL.

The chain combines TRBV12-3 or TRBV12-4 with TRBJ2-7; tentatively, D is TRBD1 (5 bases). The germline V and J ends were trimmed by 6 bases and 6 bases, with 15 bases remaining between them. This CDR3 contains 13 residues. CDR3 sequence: CASRPQGFGEQYF. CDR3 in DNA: TGTGCCAGCAGACCTCAGGGTTTTGGCGAGCAGTACTTC.